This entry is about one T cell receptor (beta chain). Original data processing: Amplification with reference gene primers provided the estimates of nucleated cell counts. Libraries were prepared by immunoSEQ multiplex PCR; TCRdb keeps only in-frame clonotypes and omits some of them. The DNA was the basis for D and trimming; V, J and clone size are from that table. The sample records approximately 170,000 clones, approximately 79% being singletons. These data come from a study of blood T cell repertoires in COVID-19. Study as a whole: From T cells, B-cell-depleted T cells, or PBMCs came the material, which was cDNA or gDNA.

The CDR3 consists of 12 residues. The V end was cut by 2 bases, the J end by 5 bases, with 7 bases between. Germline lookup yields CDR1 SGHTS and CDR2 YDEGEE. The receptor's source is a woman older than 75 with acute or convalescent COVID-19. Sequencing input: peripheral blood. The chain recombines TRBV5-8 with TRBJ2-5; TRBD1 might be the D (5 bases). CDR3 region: CASSFSGETQYF. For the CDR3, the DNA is TGTGCCAGCAGCTTTTCAGGGGAGACCCAGTACTTC.